These T cell receptor beta chains were read from a single sample in a study of blood T cells in healthy people across ages. TCRdb fed the 5' RACE reads into MiXCR, producing one record per CDR3 protein. The sample includes roughly 640,000 distinct CDR3 sequences, approximately 30% of them seen just once. Sequenced material: blood. The receptors come from a woman of 80 years or more in good health. Both conserved end residues are part of each CDR3. The order of the fields is V gene, J gene, CDR3 length, CDR3 protein.

v_call: TRBV6-5
j_call: TRBJ2-3
cdr3_length: 18
cdr3_aa: CASSYSSPPSGGTDTQYF

v_call: TRBV5-1
j_call: TRBJ2-7
cdr3_length: 13
cdr3_aa: CASSSPPGYEQYF

v_call: TRBV2
j_call: TRBJ2-1
cdr3_length: 12
cdr3_aa: CASRGDRERKFF

v_call: TRBV6-2/TRBV6-3
j_call: TRBJ2-1
cdr3_length: 12
cdr3_aa: CASSRTYNEQFF

v_call: TRBV7-9
j_call: TRBJ1-4
cdr3_length: 14
cdr3_aa: CASSSSLSNEKLFF

v_call: TRBV20-1
j_call: TRBJ2-7
cdr3_length: 15
cdr3_aa: CSVSRTSGGSYEQYF

v_call: TRBV4-1
j_call: TRBJ1-5
cdr3_length: 16
cdr3_aa: CASSQEERGVHQPQHF

v_call: TRBV6-2/TRBV6-3
j_call: TRBJ1-1
cdr3_length: 14
cdr3_aa: CASSSPDRVIEAFF

v_call: TRBV9
j_call: TRBJ2-7
cdr3_length: 14
cdr3_aa: CASSVDGRGYEQYF

v_call: TRBV5-1
j_call: TRBJ2-3
cdr3_length: 14
cdr3_aa: CASSREGRTDTQYF

v_call: TRBV30
j_call: TRBJ1-2
cdr3_length: 13
cdr3_aa: CAWSAQGAYGYTF

v_call: TRBV29-1
j_call: TRBJ1-1
cdr3_length: 13
cdr3_aa: CSVGFSGSTEAFF

v_call: TRBV7-2
j_call: TRBJ2-7
cdr3_length: 14
cdr3_aa: CASSSRTGVIEQYF

v_call: TRBV7-7
j_call: TRBJ2-5
cdr3_length: 16
cdr3_aa: CASSLGDRADVETQYF

v_call: TRBV20-1
j_call: TRBJ2-7
cdr3_length: 14
cdr3_aa: CSARGQGAAYEQYF

v_call: TRBV7-9
j_call: TRBJ1-5
cdr3_length: 16
cdr3_aa: CASSPVGQGGNQPQHF

v_call: TRBV6-2/TRBV6-3
j_call: TRBJ2-7
cdr3_length: 18
cdr3_aa: CASSSYRLAGGPSYEQYF

v_call: TRBV7-3
j_call: TRBJ2-2
cdr3_length: 14
cdr3_aa: CASSASRSTGELFF

v_call: TRBV6-1
j_call: TRBJ2-1
cdr3_length: 13
cdr3_aa: CAGNTGAYDEQFF

v_call: TRBV5-1
j_call: TRBJ2-1
cdr3_length: 15
cdr3_aa: CASSLAGQAWNEQFF

v_call: TRBV12-3/TRBV12-4
j_call: TRBJ1-1
cdr3_length: 17
cdr3_aa: CASTPGYGGQRNTEAFF

v_call: TRBV20-1
j_call: TRBJ1-1
cdr3_length: 11
cdr3_aa: CSARQGYEAFF